This TCR beta chain is drawn from a study of graft-versus-host responses after intestinal transplantation. The ends were cut back, 3 bases at V and 4 bases at J, with 10 bases in the middle. The CDR3 runs to 13 residues. Germline-derived CDR1 and CDR2 are MNHEY and SMNVEV (reference sequence). The authors plated approximately 200,000 CFSE-labeled responder cells with approximately 200,000 irradiated, violet-dye-labeled stimulator cells. In this sample, this clone turned up a few times. The protocol was immunoSEQ multiplex PCR, while the TCRdb copy is restricted to in-frame clones and leaves out a portion. Of 13,000 to 15,000 clones detected, under 40% appear once; the ten largest clones hold roughly 14%.

The chain is built from TRBV27 and TRBJ2-7; tentatively, D is TRBD1 (6 bases). This TCR derives from a human patient who received an intestinal transplant. Sequenced material: alloreactive CD8+ T cells from a mixed lymphocyte reaction culture, taken before intestinal transplant. Indicated subset: CFSE-low proliferating T cells sorted from roughly 6-day pre-transplant mixed lymphocyte reaction (GvH or HvG direction). The CDR3 sequence is CASSFQQGYEQYF. CDR3 coding DNA: TGTGCCAGCAGTTTCCAACAGGGTTACGAGCAGTACTTC.